These 19 T cell receptor beta chains came from one sample sequenced in a study of T cells in Graves' hyperthyroidism and ophthalmopathy. There were TCR beta CDR3 regions amplified from RNA transcripts. An initial round of RT-PCR targeting the TCR CDR3 relied on the HTBI primer set. TCRdb recomputed calls from the multiplex PCR reads with MiXCR, one row per CDR3 protein. The data hold about 360,000 distinct CDR3 sequences, with roughly 19% observed a single time. Input material: blood. These TCRs come from a woman aged 18-30 years with Graves' hyperthyroidism.

This clonotype came up many times. For the CDR3, the DNA is TGTGCCAGCAGCCATGGGAGGGGCACCTACGAGCAGTACTTC. Encoded protein: CASSHGRGTYEQYF. This chain uses TRBV5-6 with TRBJ2-7; 7 bases map to TRBD2. The CDR3 runs to 14 residues. V lost 4 bases, J lost 2 bases, and 6 bases stayed unmatched. Germline lookup yields CDR1 SGHDT and CDR2 YYEEEE.

This clonotype was seen repeatedly, ten times or more. The V call is TRBV6-2 or TRBV6-3, the J call TRBJ2-2; tentative D call: TRBD1 (6 bases). Looked up from germline, CDR1 is MNHEY and CDR2 is SVGEGT. This CDR3 is 18 amino acids long. The V and J ends lost 3 bases and 1 base respectively, with 18 bases between them. CDR3 protein: CASSYGQGFGGNTGELFF. As DNA, the CDR3 is TGTGCCAGCAGTTATGGGCAGGGGTTTGGAGGGAACACCGGGGAGCTGTTTTTT.

The V call is TRBV11-2, the J call TRBJ2-5; D might be TRBD1 or TRBD2, each matching 5 bases. CDR1 and CDR2 from the germline V gene are SGHAT and FQNNGV. The CDR3 consists of 16 residues. Trimming took 1 base from V and 5 from J, leaving 17 bases between them. The CDR3: CASSLGGGGRWETQYF. CDR3 in DNA: TGTGCCAGCAGCTTAGGTGGTGGGGGAAGGTGGGAGACCCAGTACTTC. The full variable domain, in which reference TRBV11-2 and TRBJ2-5 provide the parts outside the CDR3, is EAGVAQSPRYKIIEKRQSVAFWCNPISGHATLYWYQQILGQGPKLLIQFQNNGVVDDSQLPKDRFSAERLKGVDSTLKIQPAKLEDSAVYLCASSLGGGGRWETQYFGPGTRLLVL.

This clonotype was seen many times. The rearrangement uses TRBV11-1 and TRBJ1-2, with D uncertain. Trimming removed 1 base at V and 3 bases at J, with 12 bases between. The CDR3 spans 15 residues. Germline assignment: CDR1 SGHAT and CDR2 FQDESV (reference sequence). The CDR3 here is CASSLGAPTDYGYTF. The CDR3 DNA follows: TGTGCCAGCAGCTTAGGAGCACCGACCGACTATGGCTACACCTTC.

Ten or more counts support this clonotype. A much bigger clone sits one base away, suggesting this may be a read error. The chain links TRBV12-3 or TRBV12-4 to TRBJ2-5; D is undetermined. CDR3 size: 11 residues. This CDR3 is CVSSHEETQYF. In nucleotides, the CDR3 is TGTGTCAGCAGCCATGAAGAGACCCAGTACTTC.

This chain links TRBV6-2 or TRBV6-3 with TRBJ1-5, with D unresolved. Trimming stripped 3 bases from V and 4 bases from J, with 7 bases between. CDR1 is MNHEY, CDR2 SVGEGT, per germline. There are 13 residues in the CDR3. The CDR3 DNA sequence: TGTGCCAGCAGTTATGACAATAATCAGCCCCAGCATTTT. It specifies CASSYDNNQPQHF.

As regards this clonotype: This may arise from a read error, as a much more abundant clone is one base away. The V gene is TRBV5-1, the J gene TRBJ1-5; a possible D gene is TRBD1 (5 bases). The V and J ends lost 4 bases and 2 bases respectively, with 16 bases between them. The V gene's germline CDR1 is SGHRS and CDR2 YFSETQ. CDR3 size: 16 residues. The chain's CDR3 is CASSPSGIGGNQPQHF. CDR3 sequence (DNA): TGCGCCAGCAGCCCCTCCGGGATAGGGGGCAATCAGCCCCAGCATTTT. Using reference TRBV5-1 and TRBJ1-5 for the parts outside the CDR3, the full variable domain is KAGVTQTPRYLIKTRGQQVTLSCSPISGHRSVSWYQQTPGQGLQFLFEYFSETQRNKGNFPGRFSGRQFSNSRSEMNVSTLELGDSALYLCASSPSGIGGNQPQHFGDGTRLSIL.

This clonotype was observed at least ten times. V and J are TRBV11-2 and TRBJ2-7; D perhaps matches TRBD2 (6 bases). This CDR3 contains 12 residues. Germline V lookup: CDR1 SGHAT, CDR2 FQNNGV. The V end was cut by 4 bases, the J end by 4 bases, with 8 bases between. The CDR3 is CASSSEGYEQYF. The CDR3 region has the DNA TGTGCCAGCAGCTCGGAGGGTTACGAGCAGTACTTC.

The sample holds many counts of this clonotype. V and J are TRBV28 and TRBJ2-2; TRBD2 matches at 9 bases. The length of the CDR3 is 15 residues. CDR1 is MDHEN, CDR2 SYDVKM, per germline. V lost 3 bases to trimming and J lost 7 bases; unmatched junction nucleotides: 6. DNA for the CDR3: TGTGCCAGCAGTTTTCTAGCGGGGTCGATCGGGGAGCTGTTTTTT. This gives the protein CASSFLAGSIGELFF.

This clonotype has at least ten counts. The V call is TRBV6-1, the J call TRBJ2-2; D is perhaps TRBD1 (7 bases). In germline, CDR1 is MNHNS, CDR2 SASEGT. The CDR3 totals 15 residues. Trimming cost V 2 bases and J 9 bases, with 16 bases left between them. CDR3 nucleotide sequence: TGTGCCAGCAGTGAAAGGGCAGGGGGGACCAGGGAGCTGTTTTTT. Its protein is CASSERAGGTRELFF.

This clonotype has a single count. The rearrangement uses TRBV10-3 and TRBJ1-5, with D possibly being TRBD1 (5 bases). The CDR3 has 13 residues. Germline lookup yields CDR1 ENHRY and CDR2 SYGVKD. V lost 4 bases, J lost 6 bases, and 10 bases lay in between. CDR3 amino acids: CAISVGTGQPQHF. Written as DNA, the CDR3 is TGTGCCATCAGTGTGGGGACCGGTCAGCCCCAGCATTTT.

The rearrangement uses TRBV29-1 and TRBJ2-2; 10 positions agree with TRBD1. This CDR3 is 14 amino acids long. Germline-derived CDR1 and CDR2 are SQVTM and ANQGSEA. V lost 0 bases, J lost 5 bases, and 0 bases stayed unmatched. CDR3 sequence: CSVEEDRGTGELFF. CDR3 coding DNA: TGCAGCGTTGAAGAGGACAGGGGGACCGGGGAGCTGTTTTTT.

V is TRBV28 and J is TRBJ1-5, with D perhaps matching TRBD1 (5 bases). The V end was cut by 1 base, the J end by 3 bases, with 16 bases between. Per the germline V gene, CDR1 is MDHEN and CDR2 is SYDVKM. The CDR3 extends over 17 amino acids. The CDR3 nucleotides are TGTGCCAGCAGTTTATCGGGGGGTAGGGGTGTCAATCAGCCCCAGCATTTT. This encodes CASSLSGGRGVNQPQHF.

This clonotype was seen only a few times. The rearrangement uses TRBV12-3 or TRBV12-4 and TRBJ1-5; D unclear. The CDR3 runs 14 residues. The germline V and J ends were trimmed by 1 base and 5 bases, with 9 bases remaining between them. CDR3 sequence: CASSLERRDQPQHF. DNA of the CDR3: TGTGCCAGCAGTTTAGAGCGGCGGGATCAGCCCCAGCATTTT.

This clonotype was seen ten or more times. The chain recombines TRBV6-4 with TRBJ1-1; no clear D gene. Germline CDR1 is MRHNA and CDR2 is SNTAGT. This CDR3 spans 13 amino acids. V was trimmed by 0 bases and J by 2 bases, leaving 4 bases between them. The CDR3 coding sequence is TGTGCCAGCAGTGACTCGGACAACACTGAAGCTTTCTTT. This sequence encodes CASSDSDNTEAFF.

As for this clonotype: A read error may produce the germline difference seen at one junction end. V usage is TRBV4-1 and J usage is TRBJ1-1; the match to TRBD1 covers 9 bases. CDR1 and CDR2 (germline): MGHRA, YSYEKL. The CDR3 length is 13 residues. The CDR3 is CASSHAETGGALF. The CDR3 DNA sequence: TGCGCCAGCAGCCATGCAGAGACAGGGGGGGCTCTGTTT.

In its sample, this clonotype was seen many times. The chain links TRBV12-3 or TRBV12-4 to TRBJ1-1, with a possible D match to TRBD1 (5 bases). With 5 bases removed from V and 5 bases from J, the gap between germline ends came to 21 bases. The CDR3 runs 16 residues. The CDR3 is CASSRRWGTKGTEAFF. The CDR3 coding sequence is TGTGCCAGCAGTAGGAGGTGGGGCACTAAGGGGACTGAAGCTTTCTTT.

This clonotype was seen repeatedly, ten times or more. The rearrangement joins TRBV6-2 or TRBV6-3 to TRBJ2-5; D is undetermined. V gave up 6 bases and J gave up 4 bases, with 9 bases separating them. CDR3 length: 12 amino acids. Looked up from germline, CDR1 is MNHEY and CDR2 is SVGEGT. CDR3: CASSQTPETQYF. The CDR3 coding sequence is TGTGCCAGCAGCCAGACGCCAGAGACCCAGTACTTC.

V usage is TRBV28 and J usage is TRBJ2-7; tentatively, D is TRBD2 (5 bases). The CDR3 contains 13 residues. Germline-derived CDR1 and CDR2 are MDHEN and SYDVKM. V shed 4 bases and J shed 0 bases, with 7 bases lying between them. In nucleotides, the CDR3 is TGTGCCAGCAGTTCTGGGAGCTCCTACGAGCAGTACTTC. Translating gives CASSSGSSYEQYF.